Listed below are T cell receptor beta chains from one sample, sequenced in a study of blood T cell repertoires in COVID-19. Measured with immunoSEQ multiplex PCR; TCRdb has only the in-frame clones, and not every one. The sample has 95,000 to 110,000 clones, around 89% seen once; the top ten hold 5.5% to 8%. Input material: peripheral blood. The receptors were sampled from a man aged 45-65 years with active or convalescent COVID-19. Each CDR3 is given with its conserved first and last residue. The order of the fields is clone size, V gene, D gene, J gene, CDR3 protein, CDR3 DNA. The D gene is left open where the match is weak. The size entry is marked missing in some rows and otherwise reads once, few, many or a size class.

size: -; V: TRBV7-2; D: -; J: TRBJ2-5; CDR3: CASSLRPGAETQYF; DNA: TGTGCCAGCAGCTTACGTCCGGGAGCGGAGACCCAGTACTTC
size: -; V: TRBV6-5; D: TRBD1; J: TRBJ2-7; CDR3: CASIRDSSYEQYF; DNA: TGTGCCAGCATTAGGGACAGCTCCTACGAGCAGTACTTC
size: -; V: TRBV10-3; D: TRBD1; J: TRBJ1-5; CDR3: CAISESNRGGNQPQHF; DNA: TGTGCCATCAGTGAGTCGAACAGGGGAGGCAATCAGCCCCAGCATTTT
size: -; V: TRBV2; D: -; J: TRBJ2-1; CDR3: CASGDYAHNEQFF; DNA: TGTGCCAGCGGTGACTACGCACACAATGAGCAGTTCTTC
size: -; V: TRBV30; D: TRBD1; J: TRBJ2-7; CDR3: CAWNPGQGYEQYF; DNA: TGTGCCTGGAATCCGGGACAGGGGTACGAGCAGTACTTC
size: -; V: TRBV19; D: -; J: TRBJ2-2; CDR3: CASSIGREAGELFF; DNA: TGTGCCAGTAGTATAGGTAGGGAGGCCGGGGAGCTGTTTTTT
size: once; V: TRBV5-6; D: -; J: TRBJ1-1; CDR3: CASSFAGVNTEAFF; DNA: TGTGCCAGCAGCTTCGCAGGGGTTAACACTGAAGCTTTCTTT
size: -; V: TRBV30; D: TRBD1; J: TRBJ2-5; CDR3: CAWKAQGAETQYF; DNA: TGTGCCTGGAAAGCGCAGGGGGCTGAGACCCAGTACTTC
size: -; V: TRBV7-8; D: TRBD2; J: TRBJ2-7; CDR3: CASTMRREISYEQYF; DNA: TGTGCCAGCACCATGCGGCGGGAGATATCCTACGAGCAGTACTTC
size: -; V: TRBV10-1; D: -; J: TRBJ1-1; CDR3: CASSRDWGTEAFF; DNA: TGCGCCAGCAGTAGGGACTGGGGGACTGAAGCTTTCTTT
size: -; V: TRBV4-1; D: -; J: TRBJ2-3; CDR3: CASSQAGPGGTDTQYF; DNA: TGCGCCAGCAGCCAAGCGGGCCCCGGGGGCACAGATACGCAGTATTTT
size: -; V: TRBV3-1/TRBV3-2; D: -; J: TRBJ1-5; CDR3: CASSRQGHQPQHF; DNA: TGTGCCAGCAGCCGGCAGGGACACCAGCCCCAGCATTTT
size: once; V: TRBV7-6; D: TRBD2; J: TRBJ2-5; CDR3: CASSLGERELETQYF; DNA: TGTGCCAGCAGCCTGGGGGAGCGGGAGCTGGAGACCCAGTACTTC
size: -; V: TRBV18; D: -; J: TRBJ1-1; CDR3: CASSLREAVNTEAFF; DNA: TGTGCCAGCTCCCTGAGGGAGGCGGTAAACACTGAAGCTTTCTTT
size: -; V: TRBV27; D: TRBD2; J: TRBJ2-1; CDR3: CASSLIGTSGTFYNEQFF; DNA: TGTGCCAGCAGTTTGATCGGGACTAGCGGGACCTTTTACAATGAGCAGTTCTTC